This TCR beta chain was identified during a study of T cells expressing NK-cell markers. TCRdb reprocessed the 5' RACE reads; each CDR3 protein has one entry and no DNA is given. The sample includes about 450,000 distinct CDR3 sequences. The length of the CDR3 is 17 residues. Per germline, CDR1 SSHAT and CDR2 FNYEAQ (reference sequence). This receptor was identified in a woman between 18 and 69 years old in good health. The rearrangement links TRBV7-7 to TRBJ2-2; there is no DNA to check the TCRdb D call of TRBD1. The sample consisted of blood T cells: a sorted CD56 or NKG2C T cell subset, CD4+ or CD8+ T cells, or bulk PBMC T cells (not recorded which). The CDR3 sequence: CASSLGPGTGGTGELFF.